This is a list of T cell receptor beta chains from one sample in a study of cytomegalovirus exposure and HLA in healthy donors. The method was immunoSEQ multiplex PCR; TCRdb's version includes in-frame clones alone and lacks a portion of them. The sample lists some 120,000 clones, roughly four fifths occurring once. The sequenced sample was PBMCs. These receptors all come from a male donor in good health and CMV-seropositive. Each CDR3 is given with its conserved first and last residue. A D gene is named only where the DNA matches it firmly. Not every row has a clone size; where given, it reads once, few, many or a size class.

TRBV7-2	.	TRBJ2-7	.	CASSPGTPWRYEQYF	TGTGCCAGCAGCCCCGGGACACCCTGGAGGTACGAGCAGTACTTC
TRBV27	TRBD1	TRBJ1-4	.	CASRIQGAGNEKLFF	TGTGCCAGCAGGATACAGGGGGCCGGAAATGAAAAACTGTTTTTT
TRBV6-6	.	TRBJ2-5	.	CASSPSKTQYF	TGTGCCAGCAGTCCTTCTAAGACCCAGTACTTC
TRBV19	.	TRBJ2-2	.	CASRGTGELFF	TGTGCCAGCCGGGGAACCGGGGAGCTGTTTTTT
TRBV19	.	TRBJ1-5	few	CASSIIGGTSQPQHF	TGTGCCAGTAGTATAATCGGGGGTACTTCTCAGCCCCAGCATTTT
TRBV27	TRBD2	TRBJ2-1	.	CASSRIQAGPYNEQFF	TGTGCCAGCAGTCGTATTCAAGCGGGGCCTTACAATGAGCAGTTCTTC
TRBV29-1	TRBD2	TRBJ2-5	.	CSVVTSGRETQYF	TGCAGCGTTGTGACTAGCGGGAGGGAGACCCAGTACTTC
TRBV5-4	TRBD1	TRBJ1-1	.	CASSQRTGKNPEAFF	TGTGCCAGCAGCCAAAGGACAGGGAAGAATCCTGAAGCTTTCTTT
TRBV9	TRBD1	TRBJ1-4	few	CASSVGDSNEKLFF	TGTGCCAGCAGCGTCGGGGACAGTAATGAAAAACTGTTTTTT
TRBV25-1	.	TRBJ2-2	.	CASSEGDGGNTGELFF	TGTGCCAGCAGTGAAGGGGACGGGGGGAACACCGGGGAGCTGTTTTTT
TRBV7-8	.	TRBJ2-3	.	CASRDSGTDTQYF	TGTGCCAGCAGGGACTCGGGCACAGATACGCAGTATTTT
TRBV10-3	TRBD2	TRBJ2-7	.	CAISAGTSGRGAYEQYF	TGTGCCATCAGTGCCGGGACTAGCGGGAGAGGGGCCTACGAGCAGTACTTC
TRBV7-2	.	TRBJ1-1	.	CASSLAEAGKAFF	TGTGCCAGCAGCTTAGCGGAGGCGGGGAAGGCTTTCTTT
TRBV7-2	.	TRBJ1-4	once	CASSSLGAGRSNEKLFF	TGTGCCAGCAGCTCCCTAGGTGCAGGGCGGTCAAATGAAAAACTGTTTTTT
TRBV5-6	TRBD2	TRBJ2-7	once	CASSSITPSGNSYEQYF	TGTGCCAGCAGCTCAATAACCCCTAGCGGGAACTCCTACGAGCAGTACTTC
TRBV29-1	.	TRBJ2-3	.	CSVRQGGTDTQYF	TGCAGCGTTCGCCAGGGGGGAACAGATACGCAGTATTTT